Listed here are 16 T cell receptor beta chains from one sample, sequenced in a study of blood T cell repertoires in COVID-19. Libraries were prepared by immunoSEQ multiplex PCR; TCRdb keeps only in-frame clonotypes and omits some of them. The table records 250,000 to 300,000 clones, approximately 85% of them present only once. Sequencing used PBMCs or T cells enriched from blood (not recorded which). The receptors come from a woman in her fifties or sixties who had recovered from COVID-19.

The CDR3 reads CASLAGRNTDTQYF. CDR3 nucleotide sequence: TGTGCCAGCCTAGCGGGAAGGAACACAGATACGCAGTATTTT. The chain combines TRBV6-5 with TRBJ2-3; the match to TRBD2 covers 9 bases. V shed 8 bases, J shed 2 bases, and the junction held 5 bases outside the gene matches. Germline V gives CDR1 MNHEY, CDR2 SVGAGI. This CDR3 has 14 residues.

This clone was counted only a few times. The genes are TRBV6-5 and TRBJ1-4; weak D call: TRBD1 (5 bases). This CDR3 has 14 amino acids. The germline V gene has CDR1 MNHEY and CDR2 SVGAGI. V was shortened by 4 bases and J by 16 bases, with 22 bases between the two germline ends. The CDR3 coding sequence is TGTGCCAGCAGTTTAGGACGGGGGGACCTCAACCGGTTTTTT. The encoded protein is CASSLGRGDLNRFF.

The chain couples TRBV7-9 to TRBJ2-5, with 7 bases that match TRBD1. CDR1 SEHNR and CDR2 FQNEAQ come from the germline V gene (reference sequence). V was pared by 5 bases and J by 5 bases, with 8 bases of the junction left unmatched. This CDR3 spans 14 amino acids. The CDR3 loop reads CASSDTGAEETQYF. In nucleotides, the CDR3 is TGTGCCAGCAGCGATACAGGGGCGGAGGAGACCCAGTACTTC.

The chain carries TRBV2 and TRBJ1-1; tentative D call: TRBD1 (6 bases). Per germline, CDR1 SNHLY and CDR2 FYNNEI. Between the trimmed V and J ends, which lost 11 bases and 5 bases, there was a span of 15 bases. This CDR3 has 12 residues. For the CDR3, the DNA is TGTGCCGCGGACGTAGGGGGAACTGAAGCTTTCTTT. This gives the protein CAADVGGTEAFF.

CDR3 nucleotides: TGCGCCAGCAGTGAGTCAAACAGCCGGGATACGCAGTATTTT. It translates to CASSESNSRDTQYF. This chain uses TRBV10-1 with TRBJ2-3; D is unclear. Germline assignment: CDR1 WNHNN and CDR2 SYGVQD (reference sequence). The ends were cut back, 0 bases at V and 6 bases at J, with 10 bases in the middle. CDR3 length equals 14 residues.

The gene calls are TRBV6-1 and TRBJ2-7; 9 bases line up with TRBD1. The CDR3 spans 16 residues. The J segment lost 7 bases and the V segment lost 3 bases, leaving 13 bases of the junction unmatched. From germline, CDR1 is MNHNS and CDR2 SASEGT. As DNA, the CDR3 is TGTGCCAGCAGTGACTGGCAACAGGGGGCGTCCAGGGAGCAGTACTTC. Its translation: CASSDWQQGASREQYF.

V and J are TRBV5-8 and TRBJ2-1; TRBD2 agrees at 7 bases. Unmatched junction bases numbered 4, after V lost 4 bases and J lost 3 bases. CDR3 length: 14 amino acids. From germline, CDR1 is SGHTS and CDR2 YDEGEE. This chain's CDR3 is CASSASGGYNEQFF. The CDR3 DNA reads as TGTGCCAGCAGCGCCTCGGGAGGCTACAATGAGCAGTTCTTC.

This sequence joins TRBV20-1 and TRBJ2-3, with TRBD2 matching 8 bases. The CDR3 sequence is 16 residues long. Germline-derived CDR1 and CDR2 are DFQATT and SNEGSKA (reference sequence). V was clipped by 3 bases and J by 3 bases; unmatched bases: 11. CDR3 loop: CSASPGRAFYTDTQYF. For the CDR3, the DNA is TGCAGTGCTAGTCCCGGGAGGGCCTTTTATACAGATACGCAGTATTTT.

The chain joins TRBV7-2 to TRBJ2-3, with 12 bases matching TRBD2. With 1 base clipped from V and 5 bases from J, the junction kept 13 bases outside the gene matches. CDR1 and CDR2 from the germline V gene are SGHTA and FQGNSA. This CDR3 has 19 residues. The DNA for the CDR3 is TGTGCCAGCAGCTTAGAAACCCTAAGACTAGCGGGGGCGAGAGATACGCAGTATTTT. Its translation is CASSLETLRLAGARDTQYF.

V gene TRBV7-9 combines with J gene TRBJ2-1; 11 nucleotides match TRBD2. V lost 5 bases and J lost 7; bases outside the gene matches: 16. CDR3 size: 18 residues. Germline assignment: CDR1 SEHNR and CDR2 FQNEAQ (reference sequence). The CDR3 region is CASSLRGLAESHANEQFF. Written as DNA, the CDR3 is TGTGCCAGCAGCCTCCGGGGACTAGCGGAGTCTCACGCAAATGAGCAGTTCTTC.

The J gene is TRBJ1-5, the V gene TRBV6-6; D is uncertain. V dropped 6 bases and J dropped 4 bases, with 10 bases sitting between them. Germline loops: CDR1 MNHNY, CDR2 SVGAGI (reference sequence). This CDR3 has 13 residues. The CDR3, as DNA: TGTGCCAGCAGGCTCGGGGAAAATCAGCCCCAGCATTTT. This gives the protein CASRLGENQPQHF.

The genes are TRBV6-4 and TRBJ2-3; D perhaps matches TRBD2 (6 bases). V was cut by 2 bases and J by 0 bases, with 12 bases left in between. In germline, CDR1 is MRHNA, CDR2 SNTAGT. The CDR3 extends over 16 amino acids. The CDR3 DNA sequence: TGTGCCAGCAGTGACCGACCAGCGGGTAGCACAGATACGCAGTATTTT. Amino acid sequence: CASSDRPAGSTDTQYF.

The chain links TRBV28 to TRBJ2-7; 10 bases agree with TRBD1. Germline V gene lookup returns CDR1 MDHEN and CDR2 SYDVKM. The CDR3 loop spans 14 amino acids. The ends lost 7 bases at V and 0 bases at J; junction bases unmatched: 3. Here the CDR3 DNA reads TGTGCCAGCACCGGACAGGGGGGCTCCTACGAGCAGTACTTC. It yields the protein CASTGQGGSYEQYF.

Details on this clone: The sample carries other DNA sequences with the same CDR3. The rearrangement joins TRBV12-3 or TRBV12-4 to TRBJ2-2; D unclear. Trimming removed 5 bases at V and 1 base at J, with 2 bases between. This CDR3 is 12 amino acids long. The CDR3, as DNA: TGTGCCAGCAGTCAGAACACCGGGGAGCTGTTTTTT. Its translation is CASSQNTGELFF.

CDR3 nucleotides: TGTGCCAGCAGTAGAAGATCGGATACGCAGTATTTT. Amino acids: CASSRRSDTQYF. J is TRBJ2-3 and V is TRBV11-3; D is unclear. The CDR3 has 12 residues. The V end was cut by 6 bases, the J end by 6 bases, with 10 bases between. CDR1 SGHNT and CDR2 YENEEA come from the germline V gene.

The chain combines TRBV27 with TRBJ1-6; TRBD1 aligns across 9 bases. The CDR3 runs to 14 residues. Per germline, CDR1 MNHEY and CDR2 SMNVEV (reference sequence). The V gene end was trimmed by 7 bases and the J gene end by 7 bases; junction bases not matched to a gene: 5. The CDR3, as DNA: TGTGCCAGCAACGACAGGGGGTACAATTCACCCCTCCACTTT. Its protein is CASNDRGYNSPLHF.